The sequence of this T cell receptor beta chain was determined in a study of blood T cell repertoires in COVID-19 (dated by TCRdb to the early 2020s). General notes on the study: Samples covering the acute and convalescent phases of COVID-19 were provided by collaborators in the United States, Italy and Spain. Deeply sampled blood TCRbeta repertoires from subjects exposed to, actively infected with, or recovered from COVID-19 were included in the dataset. The material from the prospective study consisted of cDNA or gDNA derived from T cells, B-cell-depleted T cells, or PBMCs. Where available, HLA class I and class II types were obtained from metadata supplied by the sample provider rather than from assay-based typing. A de-identified subject ID, COVID-19 status, age in years and sex were almost always included in the sample metadata. Samples came from the ongoing ImmuneRACE study (first 160 participants) plus 1,254 subjects from 6 global collaborators. The repertoires were released in a freely available public database intended as a resource for research on the immune response to SARS-CoV-2.

A note on this clone: What antigen it recognizes has not been identified. No base qualities exist here, and no much larger clone lies one base off it.

Collaborating institutions collected whole blood in K2EDTA tubes following their own protocols. For TCRbeta analysis, collaborators shipped samples as frozen whole blood, isolated PBMCs, or DNA extracted from either of those sample types. Overall study results and their limits: How much clinical and demographic metadata was included differed by source and by participant, and the metadata was provided uncurated.

The germline V gene (reference sequence) yields LNHDA for CDR1 and SQIVND for CDR2. From cysteine to phenylalanine, the CDR3 is 13 amino acids long. The retained sequence is limited to the CDR3, 39 bases, with the frame set at the first base. At the junction V is shortened by 4 bases and J by 5 bases; bases outside the gene matches: 3. TCRbeta CDR3 regions were amplified from genomic DNA using the immunoSEQ Assay, a bias-controlled multiplex PCR. The published analysis was carried out like this. The number of nucleated cells in each sample was estimated by amplification of reference gene primers within the assay. To quantify the absolute abundance of each unique TCRbeta CDR3 rearrangement, sequence reads were collapsed and filtered. For each sample, productive Simpson clonality was calculated as the square root of Simpson's diversity index over productive rearrangements. TCRdb limited this immuneACCESS table to in-frame rearrangements with V and J called. A share of clones is missing; checked studies link under half to unresolved V genes, and the rest is unexplained. D and trimming were read from the DNA, whereas the V and J calls and clone size are those reported in that table. This sample comprises around 130,000 clones, about 80% of them detected only once. Of the sample, approximately 8% is held by the ten largest clones.

The origin of this receptor is a human donor in a cohort sampled during active COVID-19. Material: peripheral blood. Recombination connected TRBV19 to TRBJ2-5; TRBD1 agrees with 8 junctional bases. The CDR3 protein: CASSTDRVETQYF. The DNA sequence is as follows: TGTGCCAGTAGTACGGACAGGGTGGAGACCCAGTACTTC.